The clone carrying this TCR beta chain was picked up many times. Its target is not known. The entry originates in a study of CD8+CD57+ T cells in acquired aplastic anemia. Study-level information: Sorted CD4+ and CD8+ cells yielded roughly 3.4 ug of DNA on average. Points from the study as a whole: Approximately 27 CD8+ CDR3 sequences occurred in both the patients and the controls.

CDR3 length: 15 residues. V lost 0 bases to trimming and J lost 0 bases; unmatched junction nucleotides: 5. Germline assignment: CDR1 GTSNPN and CDR2 SVGIG (reference sequence). Using genomic DNA as the template, TCR beta VDJ and CDR3 profiling was carried out. TCRdb passed the reads through MiXCR, listing each CDR3 protein once. This sample has about 130,000 distinct CDR3 sequences; 41% occur once, and the top ten carry 8.4%. This TCR came from a human donor in good health, serving as a control. The gene calls are TRBV30 and TRBJ2-7; 7 bases are a match to TRBD2. The material sequenced was sorted CD4+, CD8+, or CD8+CD57+ T cells (not recorded which) from PBMCs. The CDR3 nucleotides read TGTGCCTGGAGTGTATGGCGGGAGAGCTCCTACGAGCAGTACTTC. Protein sequence: CAWSVWRESSYEQYF.